A selection of T cell receptor beta chains follows, all from one sample in a study of blood T cell repertoires in COVID-19. The data were produced by immunoSEQ multiplex PCR, yet TCRdb's version contains in-frame clones alone and is incomplete. The sample holds some 210,000 clones; around four fifths are singletons and the top ten take 5.1%. Sequencing input: peripheral blood. The receptors were sampled from a woman in her seventies with active or convalescent COVID-19. Both conserved end residues are part of each CDR3. Each record gives: V gene, J gene, CDR3 protein.

TRBV25-1,TRBJ1-1,CASSATGGSTEAFF
TRBV28,TRBJ2-4,CASSLLTGGQNIQYF
TRBV19,TRBJ1-1,CASSTPGHPGGTEAFF
TRBV14,TRBJ2-5,CASSQSRGLETQYF
TRBV12-5,TRBJ2-1,CASGLASATKTSGAPQGNEQFF
TRBV28,TRBJ1-5,CASSDLQGSQPQHF
TRBV5-1,TRBJ1-1,CASSLDNRNTEAFF
TRBV27,TRBJ2-1,CASSPFLRYNEQFF
TRBV4-1,TRBJ1-2,CASSPRTDANYGYTF
TRBV28,TRBJ2-1,CASSLAGGNEQFF
TRBV28,TRBJ2-6,CASSLRGGGANVLTF
TRBV5-5,TRBJ2-1,CASSLEWRDRRYNEQFF
TRBV27,TRBJ1-1,CASSGVLKSTEAFF
TRBV11-3,TRBJ2-3,CASSGDRDSPRDTQYF
TRBV5-5,TRBJ2-7,CASSRPGQGAYEQYF
TRBV11-3,TRBJ2-5,CASSFFPTSGGETQYF
TRBV29-1,TRBJ1-1,CSATFDRANTEAFF
TRBV3-1/TRBV3-2,TRBJ1-5,CASSQGGQTNQPQHF
TRBV2,TRBJ1-2,CAATGNNYGYTF
TRBV20-1,TRBJ2-4,CSASQSRGMGNIQYF
TRBV6-1,TRBJ2-1,CASSEAGRAEQFF
TRBV5-4,TRBJ1-1,CASSSQGIGNTEAFF
TRBV19,TRBJ1-1,CASSRLGNTEAFF
TRBV19,TRBJ2-1,CASQSSGTSGKEFF
TRBV3-1/TRBV3-2,TRBJ1-1,CASSHKGLGTGEAFF
TRBV28,TRBJ2-7,CASSPPGRVYEQYF
TRBV4-2,TRBJ2-1,CASSPRESGGYEQFF
TRBV7-9,TRBJ1-6,CASGSGNSPLHF
TRBV2,TRBJ2-3,CASSRRSTDTQYF
TRBV7-3,TRBJ2-1,CASSSGLAGGNQFF
TRBV19,TRBJ1-5,CASSEMEEGNQPQHF
TRBV7-9,TRBJ2-3,CASSLYGRAAADTQYF
TRBV2,TRBJ1-1,CASRRVRVGNTEAFF
TRBV6-5,TRBJ2-5,CASMRREGGTQYF
TRBV4-1,TRBJ1-2,CASSPPAGWSYGYTF
TRBV24-1,TRBJ2-2,CATSDPGQITGELFF
TRBV7-9,TRBJ1-4,CASSLTGISEKLFF
TRBV19,TRBJ1-2,CASTYRDRMTYGYTF
TRBV12-2,TRBJ2-5,CASRFGGRDRGRGQETQYF
TRBV7-8,TRBJ2-2,CASSLPAGRTGELFF
TRBV11-2,TRBJ2-1,CASSLGRSSYNEQFF
TRBV13,TRBJ2-7,CASRRSGRTYEQYF
TRBV25-1,TRBJ2-7,CASSELGRGQRGYEQYF
TRBV11-2,TRBJ2-3,CASSLLAGGDTQYF
TRBV28,TRBJ2-1,CASAAGTGSSYNEQFF